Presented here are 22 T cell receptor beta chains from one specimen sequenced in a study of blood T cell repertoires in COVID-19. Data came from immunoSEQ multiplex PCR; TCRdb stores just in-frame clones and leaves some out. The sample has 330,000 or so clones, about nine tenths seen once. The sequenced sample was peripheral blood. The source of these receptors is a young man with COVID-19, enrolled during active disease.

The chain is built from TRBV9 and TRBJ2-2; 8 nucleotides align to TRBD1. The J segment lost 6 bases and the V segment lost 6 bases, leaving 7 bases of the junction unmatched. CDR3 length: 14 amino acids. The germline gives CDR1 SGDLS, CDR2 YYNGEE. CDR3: CASNMDRESGELFF. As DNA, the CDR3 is TGTGCCAGCAACATGGACAGGGAATCCGGGGAGCTGTTTTTT.

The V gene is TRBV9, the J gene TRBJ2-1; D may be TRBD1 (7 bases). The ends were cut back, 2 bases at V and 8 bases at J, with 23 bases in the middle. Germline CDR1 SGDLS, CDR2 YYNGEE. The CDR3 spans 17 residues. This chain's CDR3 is CASSVRPAGRGSHEQFF. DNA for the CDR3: TGTGCCAGCAGCGTCCGCCCAGCGGGCAGGGGGTCGCATGAGCAGTTCTTC.

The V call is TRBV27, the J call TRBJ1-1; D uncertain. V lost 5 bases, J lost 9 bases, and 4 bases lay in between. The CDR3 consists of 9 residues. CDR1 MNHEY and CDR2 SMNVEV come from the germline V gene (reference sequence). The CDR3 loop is CASSPKAFF. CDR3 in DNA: TGTGCCAGCAGTCCTAAAGCTTTCTTT.

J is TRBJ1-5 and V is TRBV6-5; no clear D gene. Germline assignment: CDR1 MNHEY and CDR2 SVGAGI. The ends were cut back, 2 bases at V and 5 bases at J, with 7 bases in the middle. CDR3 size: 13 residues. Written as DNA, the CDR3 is TGTGCCAGCAGTTACGGGGAGGATCAGCCCCAGCATTTT. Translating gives CASSYGEDQPQHF.

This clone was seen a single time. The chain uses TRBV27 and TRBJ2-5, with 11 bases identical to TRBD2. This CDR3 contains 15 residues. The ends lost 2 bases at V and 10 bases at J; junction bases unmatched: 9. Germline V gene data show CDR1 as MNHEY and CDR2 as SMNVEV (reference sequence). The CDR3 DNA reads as TGTGCCAGCAGTTTACTAGCGGGAGGACCCGAGGGCCAGTACTTC. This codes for CASSLLAGGPEGQYF.

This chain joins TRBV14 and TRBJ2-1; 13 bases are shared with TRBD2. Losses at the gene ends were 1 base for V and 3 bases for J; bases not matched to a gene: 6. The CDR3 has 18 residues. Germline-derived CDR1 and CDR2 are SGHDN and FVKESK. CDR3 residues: CASSQVVGTSGNYNEQFF. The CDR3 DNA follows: TGTGCCAGCAGCCAAGTGGTAGGGACTAGCGGGAACTACAATGAGCAGTTCTTC. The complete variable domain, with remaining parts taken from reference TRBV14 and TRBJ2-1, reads EAGVTQFPSHSVIEKGQTVTLRCDPISGHDNLYWYRRVMGKEIKFLLHFVKESKQDESGMPNNRFLAERTGGTYSTLKVQPAELEDSGVYFCASSQVVGTSGNYNEQFFGPGTRLTVL.

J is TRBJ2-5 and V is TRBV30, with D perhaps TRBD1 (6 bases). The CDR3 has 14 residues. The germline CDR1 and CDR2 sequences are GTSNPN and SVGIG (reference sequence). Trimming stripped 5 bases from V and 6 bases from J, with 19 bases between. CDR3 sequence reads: CAWEAGQIGKTQYF. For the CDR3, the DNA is TGTGCCTGGGAAGCCGGACAGATTGGGAAGACCCAGTACTTC.

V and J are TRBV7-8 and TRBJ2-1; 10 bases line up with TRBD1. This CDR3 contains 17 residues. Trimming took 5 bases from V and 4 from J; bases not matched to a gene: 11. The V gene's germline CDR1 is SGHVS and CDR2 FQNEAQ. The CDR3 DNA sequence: TGTGCCAGCAGCCCAACCGGGACAGGGGAGATTTACAATGAGCAGTTCTTC. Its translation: CASSPTGTGEIYNEQFF.

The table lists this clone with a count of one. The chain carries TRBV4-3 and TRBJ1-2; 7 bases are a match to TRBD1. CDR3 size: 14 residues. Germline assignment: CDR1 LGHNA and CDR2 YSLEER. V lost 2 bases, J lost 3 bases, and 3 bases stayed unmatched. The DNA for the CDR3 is TGCGCCAGCAGCCAACGGACAGGCGACTATGGCTACACCTTC. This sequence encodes CASSQRTGDYGYTF.

CDR3: CASSQGSAGAQETQYF. CDR3 DNA: TGTGCCAGCAGCCAAGGATCGGCAGGGGCACAAGAGACCCAGTACTTC. This rearrangement joins TRBV14 to TRBJ2-5, with D possibly being TRBD1 (6 bases). The CDR3 sequence is 16 residues long. CDR1 and CDR2 from the germline V gene are SGHDN and FVKESK. Trimming left V 1 base short and J 2 bases short, with 14 bases between.

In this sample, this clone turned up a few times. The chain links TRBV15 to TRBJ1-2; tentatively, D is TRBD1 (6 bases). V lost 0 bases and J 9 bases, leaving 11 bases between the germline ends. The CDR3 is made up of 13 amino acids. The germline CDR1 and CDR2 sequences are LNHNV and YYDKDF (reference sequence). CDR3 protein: CATSREAGESYTF. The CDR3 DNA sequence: TGTGCCACCAGCAGAGAGGCAGGGGAGAGCTACACCTTC.

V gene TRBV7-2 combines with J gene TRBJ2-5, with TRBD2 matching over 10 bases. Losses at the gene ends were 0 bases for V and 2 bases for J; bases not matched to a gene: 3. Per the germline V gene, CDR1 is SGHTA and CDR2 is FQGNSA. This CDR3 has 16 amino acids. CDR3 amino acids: CASSLASGGTQETQYF. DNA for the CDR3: TGTGCCAGCAGCTTAGCTAGCGGGGGGACACAAGAGACCCAGTACTTC. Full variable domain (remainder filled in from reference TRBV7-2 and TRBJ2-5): GAGVSQSPSNKVTEKGKDVELRCDPISGHTALYWYRQSLGQGLEFLIYFQGNSAPDKSGLPSDRFSAERTGGSVSTLTIQRTQQEDSAVYLCASSLASGGTQETQYFGPGTRLLVL.

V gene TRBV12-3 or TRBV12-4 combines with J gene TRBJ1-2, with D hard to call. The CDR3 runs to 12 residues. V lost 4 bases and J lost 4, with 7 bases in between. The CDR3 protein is CASSSYTYGYTF. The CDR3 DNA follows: TGTGCCAGCAGTTCGTACACCTATGGCTACACCTTC.

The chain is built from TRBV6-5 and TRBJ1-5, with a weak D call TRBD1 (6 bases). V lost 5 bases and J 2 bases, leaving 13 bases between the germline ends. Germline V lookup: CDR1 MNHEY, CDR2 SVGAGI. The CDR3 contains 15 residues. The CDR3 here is CASSTRQAGNQPQHF. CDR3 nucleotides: TGTGCCAGCAGTACTCGACAGGCTGGCAATCAGCCCCAGCATTTT.

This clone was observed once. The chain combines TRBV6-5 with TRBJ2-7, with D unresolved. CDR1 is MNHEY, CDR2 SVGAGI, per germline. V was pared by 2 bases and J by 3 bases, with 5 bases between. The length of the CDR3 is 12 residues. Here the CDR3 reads CASSYGNYEQYF. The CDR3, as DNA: TGTGCCAGCAGTTACGGCAACTACGAGCAGTACTTC.

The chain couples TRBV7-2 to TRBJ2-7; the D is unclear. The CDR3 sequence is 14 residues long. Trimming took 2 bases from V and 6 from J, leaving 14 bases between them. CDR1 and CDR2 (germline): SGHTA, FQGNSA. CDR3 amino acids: CASSLYGLRSEQYF. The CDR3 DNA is TGTGCCAGCAGCTTATACGGTCTCAGGTCCGAGCAGTACTTC.

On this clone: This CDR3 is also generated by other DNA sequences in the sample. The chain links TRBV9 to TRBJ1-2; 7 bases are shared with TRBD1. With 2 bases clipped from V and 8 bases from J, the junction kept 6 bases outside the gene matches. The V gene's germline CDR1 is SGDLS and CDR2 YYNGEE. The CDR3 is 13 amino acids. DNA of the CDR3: TGTGCCAGCAGCGTTGGTCAGGGGGGCGGCTACACCTTC. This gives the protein CASSVGQGGGYTF.

Here the CDR3 reads CASSHQLTGGSYNEQFF. The CDR3 DNA sequence: TGCGCCAGCAGCCACCAACTCACGGGGGGCTCCTACAATGAGCAGTTCTTC. V usage is TRBV4-3 and J usage is TRBJ2-1; TRBD2 agrees at 7 bases. Germline V gene data show CDR1 as LGHNA and CDR2 as YSLEER. The V segment lost 3 bases and the J segment 0 bases; nucleotides outside the gene matches: 8. The CDR3 runs to 17 residues.

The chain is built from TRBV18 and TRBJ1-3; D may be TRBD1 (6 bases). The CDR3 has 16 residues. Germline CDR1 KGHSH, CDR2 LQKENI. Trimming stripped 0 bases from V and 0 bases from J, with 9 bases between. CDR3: CASSPPTGRSGNTIYF. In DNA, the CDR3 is TGTGCCAGCTCACCACCGACAGGCCGCTCTGGAAACACCATATATTTT.

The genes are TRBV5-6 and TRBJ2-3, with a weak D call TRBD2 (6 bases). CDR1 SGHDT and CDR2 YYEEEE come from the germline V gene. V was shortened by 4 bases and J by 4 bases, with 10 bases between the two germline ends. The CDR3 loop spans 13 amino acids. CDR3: CASSGRWADTQYF. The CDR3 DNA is TGTGCCAGCAGCGGGAGGTGGGCAGATACGCAGTATTTT. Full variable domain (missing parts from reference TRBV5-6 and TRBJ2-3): DAGVTQSPTHLIKTRGQQVTLRCSPKSGHDTVSWYQQALGQGPQFIFQYYEEEERQRGNFPDRFSGHQFPNYSSELNVNALLLGDSALYLCASSGRWADTQYFGPGTRLTVL.

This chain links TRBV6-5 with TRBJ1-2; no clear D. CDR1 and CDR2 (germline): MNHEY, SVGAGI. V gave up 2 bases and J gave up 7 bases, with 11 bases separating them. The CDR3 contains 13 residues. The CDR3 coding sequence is TGTGCCAGCAGTTACCAAGGTCAGGTTGGCTACACCTTC. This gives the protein CASSYQGQVGYTF.

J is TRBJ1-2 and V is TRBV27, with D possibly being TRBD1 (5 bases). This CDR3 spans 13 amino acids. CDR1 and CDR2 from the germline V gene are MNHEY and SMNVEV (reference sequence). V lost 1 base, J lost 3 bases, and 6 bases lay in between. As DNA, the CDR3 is TGTGCCAGCAGTTTATGGGGGGACTATGGCTACACCTTC. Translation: CASSLWGDYGYTF.